This is a list of T cell receptor beta chains from one sample in a study of shared clonotypes between healthy human individuals. Profiling relied on immunoSEQ multiplex PCR, and the TCRdb table lists in-frame clones only, not all of them. This table holds around 1.5 million clones, roughly 98% found once. Sequencing was done on a sample of naive CD4+ T cells sorted from blood. Receptors originate from a man under 40 in good health. Both conserved end residues are part of each CDR3. Fields, in order: J gene, D gene, clone size, V gene, CDR3 length, CDR3 protein, CDR3 DNA. A D gene is named only where the DNA matches it firmly. Only part of the rows carry a size: once, few, many, or a class if the clone is expanded.

TRBJ2-1,-,-,TRBV29-1,16,CSVEWSLYRAYNEQFF,TGCAGCGTTGAATGGTCCCTTTATAGAGCCTACAATGAGCAGTTCTTC
TRBJ1-5,-,-,TRBV30,13,CAWSTGINQPQHF,TGTGCCTGGAGTACAGGGATAAATCAGCCCCAGCATTTT
TRBJ1-3,-,-,TRBV2,12,CARVGSGNTIYF,TGTGCCAGGGTCGGCTCTGGAAACACCATATATTTT
TRBJ2-7,-,-,TRBV18,15,CASSPRDPLIYEQYF,TGTGCCAGCTCACCACGAGATCCCCTAATCTACGAGCAGTACTTC
TRBJ2-6,-,-,TRBV19,13,CASSYPGANVLTF,TGTGCCAGCAGCTACCCGGGGGCCAACGTCCTGACTTTC
TRBJ2-1,TRBD2,-,TRBV7-3,18,CASSLWPRTSGSFYEQFF,TGTGCCAGCAGCTTATGGCCCCGGACTAGCGGGAGTTTCTATGAGCAGTTCTTC
TRBJ2-5,-,-,TRBV29-1,12,CSVVPRVETQYF,TGCAGCGTTGTTCCCAGGGTAGAGACCCAGTACTTC
TRBJ2-7,-,-,TRBV10-3,13,CAIRPDGYYEQYF,TGTGCCATCAGACCGGACGGATACTACGAGCAGTACTTC
TRBJ2-1,-,-,TRBV25-1,16,CASSVKKQGRHNEQFF,TGTGCCAGCAGTGTGAAAAAACAGGGTAGACACAATGAGCAGTTCTTC
TRBJ1-1,TRBD1,-,TRBV6-6,16,CASSYQGAIMNTEAFF,TGTGCCAGCAGTTACCAGGGGGCGATAATGAACACTGAAGCTTTCTTT
TRBJ2-1,-,-,TRBV28,11,CAIVGQTKQFF,TGTGCCATCGTCGGGCAAACGAAGCAGTTCTTC
TRBJ2-3,-,-,TRBV29-1,13,CSVEDEGRNTQYF,TGCAGCGTTGAAGATGAGGGGCGTAATACGCAGTATTTT
TRBJ2-7,-,-,TRBV5-1,14,CASSSLRGASEQYF,TGCGCCAGCAGCTCCCTCCGGGGAGCCTCCGAGCAGTACTTC
TRBJ2-3,-,-,TRBV7-8,15,CASSLRWTDTDTQYF,TGTGCCAGCAGCTTAAGATGGACGGACACAGATACGCAGTATTTT
TRBJ2-1,TRBD1,-,TRBV28,16,CASSSLTGTGANEQFF,TGTGCCAGCAGTTCCCTAACCGGGACAGGGGCCAATGAGCAGTTCTTC
TRBJ2-3,-,-,TRBV11-2,12,CATSLGTDTQYF,TGTGCCACCAGTCTGGGCACAGATACGCAGTATTTT
TRBJ2-1,TRBD2,-,TRBV11-2,16,CASSPRTSGVGNEQFF,TGTGCCAGCAGTCCCCGGACTAGCGGGGTCGGCAATGAGCAGTTCTTC
TRBJ2-1,TRBD2,-,TRBV11-2,15,CASSFRTSGSIEQFF,TGTGCCAGCAGCTTCCGGACTAGCGGGAGTATCGAGCAGTTCTTC
TRBJ2-7,TRBD2,-,TRBV4-3,18,CASSQGVASGGPSYEQYF,TGCGCCAGCAGTCAGGGGGTCGCTAGCGGGGGCCCTTCCTACGAGCAGTACTTC
TRBJ2-6,-,-,TRBV4-1,17,CASSQEVTGHPWGVLTF,TGCGCCAGCAGCCAAGAGGTAACAGGCCACCCGTGGGGAGTCCTGACTTTC
TRBJ2-2,-,once,TRBV7-3,13,CASSLDITGELFF,TGTGCCAGCAGCTTAGACATCACCGGGGAGCTGTTTTTT
TRBJ1-5,TRBD1,once,TRBV19,16,CASSIPGQGSNQPQHF,TGTGCCAGTAGTATCCCGGGACAGGGTAGCAATCAGCCCCAGCATTTT
TRBJ2-4,TRBD1,once,TRBV7-9,16,CASSLLGDRGKNIQYF,TGTGCCAGCAGCTTACTCGGGGACAGGGGAAAAAACATTCAGTACTTC
TRBJ1-4,TRBD1,-,TRBV25-1,15,CASSEPGQANEKLFF,TGTGCCAGCAGTGAACCGGGACAGGCGAATGAAAAACTGTTTTTT
TRBJ1-2,-,-,TRBV5-1,13,CASSLMESYGYTF,TGCGCCAGCAGCTTAATGGAGAGCTATGGCTACACCTTC
TRBJ2-2,TRBD1,-,TRBV5-1,15,CASSPGQGDTGELFF,TGCGCCAGCAGCCCCGGACAGGGTGACACCGGGGAGCTGTTTTTT
TRBJ2-2,TRBD2,-,TRBV7-6,16,CASSLGLAGVTGELFF,TGTGCCAGCAGCTTAGGCCTAGCGGGAGTCACCGGGGAGCTGTTTTTT
TRBJ1-2,TRBD1,-,TRBV27,14,CASSLAGQPGSYTF,TGTGCCAGCAGTCTCGCGGGACAGCCTGGGAGCTACACCTTC
TRBJ1-2,-,-,TRBV5-6,11,CASSTGYGYTF,TGTGCCAGCAGCACTGGCTATGGCTACACCTTC
TRBJ2-5,TRBD1,-,TRBV4-2,14,CASSFGTAQETQYF,TGTGCCAGCAGCTTCGGGACAGCTCAAGAGACCCAGTACTTC
TRBJ2-3,TRBD2,-,TRBV25-1,16,CASSPRGLAGADTQYF,TGTGCCAGCAGTCCCCGAGGGCTAGCGGGAGCAGATACGCAGTATTTT
TRBJ2-1,-,once,TRBV11-2,15,CASTKGVSGYNEQFF,TGTGCCAGCACCAAGGGGGTATCGGGGTACAATGAGCAGTTCTTC
TRBJ1-5,TRBD1,-,TRBV6-5,14,CASSPGQGNQPQHF,TGTGCCAGCAGCCCCGGACAGGGTAATCAGCCCCAGCATTTT
TRBJ1-1,TRBD1,-,TRBV20-1,11,CRGDRGTEAFF,TGCAGGGGCGACAGGGGAACTGAAGCTTTCTTT
TRBJ2-7,TRBD1,-,TRBV5-1,16,CASSLAGGRGLKEQYF,TGCGCCAGCAGCTTGGCCGGCGGCAGGGGGCTAAAAGAGCAGTACTTC
TRBJ1-1,-,-,TRBV28,16,CASSLMSRLGNTEAFF,TGTGCCAGCAGTTTAATGTCCCGACTGGGGAACACTGAAGCTTTCTTT
TRBJ1-2,-,-,TRBV6-1,15,CASSEALRGPYGYTF,TGTGCCAGCAGTGAAGCGCTGAGGGGCCCCTATGGCTACACCTTC
TRBJ2-6,TRBD1,-,TRBV5-1,17,CASRTTGWFSGANVLTF,TGCGCCAGCAGGACGACAGGGTGGTTCTCTGGGGCCAACGTCCTGACTTTC
TRBJ1-1,-,-,TRBV29-1,13,CSVEARSHTEAFF,TGCAGCGTTGAGGCGAGGTCGCACACTGAAGCTTTCTTT
TRBJ1-2,-,once,TRBV5-1,17,CASSLGTGGRDIYGYTF,TGCGCCAGCAGCTTGGGTACCGGAGGCAGGGACATCTATGGCTACACCTTC
TRBJ2-5,-,once,TRBV5-1,14,CASSLDPGRETQYF,TGCGCCAGCAGCTTGGATCCAGGGAGAGAGACCCAGTACTTC
TRBJ2-7,-,once,TRBV5-1,13,CASSVKGHYEQYF,TGCGCCAGCAGCGTGAAGGGGCACTACGAGCAGTACTTC
TRBJ2-1,TRBD1,-,TRBV11-1,16,CASSSRGYRVLNEQFF,TGTGCCAGCAGCTCCAGGGGGTACAGGGTTCTCAATGAGCAGTTCTTC
TRBJ2-5,-,-,TRBV27,14,CASRTLQGWETQYF,TGTGCCAGCAGGACCCTACAGGGCTGGGAGACCCAGTACTTC
TRBJ2-7,-,-,TRBV5-1,14,CASSLADSFYEQYF,TGCGCCAGCAGCTTGGCGGACAGCTTCTACGAGCAGTACTTC
TRBJ2-1,TRBD1,-,TRBV7-3,20,CASSSRAGTGGGSSYNEQFF,TGTGCCAGCAGCTCCAGAGCAGGGACAGGGGGCGGGAGTTCCTACAATGAGCAGTTCTTC
TRBJ1-1,-,-,TRBV14,14,CASSQGGGNTEAFF,TGTGCCAGCAGCCAAGGTGGCGGCAACACTGAAGCTTTCTTT
TRBJ1-1,TRBD1,-,TRBV28,13,CASSFRTGEKAFF,TGTGCCAGCAGTTTTCGGACAGGGGAGAAGGCTTTCTTT
TRBJ2-5,TRBD2,-,TRBV14,14,CASSQSAPGGAQYF,TGTGCCAGCAGCCAGTCGGCCCCGGGGGGGGCCCAGTACTTC
TRBJ2-5,TRBD1,-,TRBV29-1,13,CSPPRGQGGTQYF,TGCAGCCCCCCCCGAGGACAGGGTGGGACCCAGTACTTC
TRBJ2-7,TRBD1,-,TRBV9,15,CASSTGQGGLSEQYF,TGTGCCAGCAGCACAGGACAGGGAGGACTCTCCGAGCAGTACTTC
TRBJ1-5,-,-,TRBV7-9,15,CASSLATGGNQPQHF,TGTGCCAGCAGCTTAGCGACGGGTGGCAATCAGCCCCAGCATTTT
TRBJ2-7,TRBD2,-,TRBV6-5,16,CASSYGRSGRDGEQYF,TGTGCCAGCAGTTATGGGCGAAGCGGGAGGGACGGCGAGCAGTACTTC
TRBJ2-1,-,-,TRBV11-2,11,CASSAYNEQFF,TGTGCCAGCAGCGCCTACAATGAGCAGTTCTTC